What follows are 28 T cell receptor beta chains derived from one specimen sequenced in a study of T-cell reconstitution after alpha-beta-depleted transplantation in children. Molecular barcoding with unique molecular identifiers was used for the TCRbeta library. TCRdb processed the PCR reads anew with MiXCR; each CDR3 protein has one entry. The sample has over 45,000 distinct CDR3 sequences; around 40% are singletons. The source material was PBMCs, mostly from graft donor cells, sampled 360 days after TCRalphabeta/CD19-depleted stem cell transplant. The source is a male patient aged 5 to 17 who had a stem cell transplant for acute lymphoblastic leukemia, so the T cells may come from the graft donor.

This clonotype was seen only a few times. The rearrangement links TRBV7-9 to TRBJ1-2; TRBD1 matches 8 bases. The length of the CDR3 is 15 residues. Germline CDR1 and CDR2: SEHNR and FQNEAQ (reference sequence). Trimming at V came to 4 bases and at J to 5 bases, leaving 9 bases not matched to a gene. The CDR3 reads CASSSAPGQAYGYTF. CDR3 bases: TGTGCCAGCAGCTCGGCACCGGGACAGGCATATGGCTACACCTTC.

This clonotype was recorded a few times. Here the CDR3 reads CASSVGTGWNTEAFF. In DNA, the CDR3 is TGTGCCAGCAGCGTAGGAACAGGTTGGAACACTGAAGCTTTCTTT. V and J are TRBV9 and TRBJ1-1; weak D call: TRBD1 (5 bases). CDR1 and CDR2 (germline): SGDLS, YYNGEE. There are 15 residues in the CDR3. Trimming shortened V by 0 bases and J by 1 base, and 10 bases separated the two germline ends.

This clonotype was seen a handful of times. This chain connects TRBV20-1 to TRBJ2-5, with 11 bases matching TRBD2. The CDR3 spans 15 residues. Germline CDR1 DFQATT, CDR2 SNEGSKA (reference sequence). Trimming took 5 bases from V and 4 from J; bases not matched to a gene: 9. The CDR3 loop is CSADGELAGAETQYF. In DNA, the CDR3 is TGCAGTGCTGACGGGGAACTAGCGGGGGCAGAGACCCAGTACTTC.

In this sample, this clonotype turned up a few times. The V gene is TRBV24-1, the J gene TRBJ2-3; D perhaps matches TRBD1 (5 bases). This CDR3 spans 15 amino acids. Germline V gene data show CDR1 as KGHDR and CDR2 as SFDVKD. Trimming removed 3 bases at V and 3 bases at J, with 12 bases between. The CDR3: CATSDQIAGTDTQYF. In DNA form, the CDR3 reads TGTGCCACCAGTGATCAGATAGCAGGGACAGATACGCAGTATTTT.

The CDR3: CASSPGGEDTQYF. The DNA of the CDR3 is TGTGCCAGCTCTCCGGGAGGGGAAGATACGCAGTATTTT. This rearrangement joins TRBV12-3 or TRBV12-4 to TRBJ2-3; 8 bases fit TRBD2. V lost 8 bases and J lost 5; bases outside the gene matches: 6. This CDR3 has 13 amino acids.

The V and J genes are TRBV20-1 and TRBJ2-5, with D hard to call. The V end was cut by 1 base, the J end by 5 bases, with 11 bases between. The CDR3 runs 13 residues. Germline loops: CDR1 DFQATT, CDR2 SNEGSKA (reference sequence). This CDR3 is CSARVPARETQYF. CDR3 nucleotides: TGCAGTGCTAGAGTCCCAGCGAGGGAGACCCAGTACTTC.

The V and J genes are TRBV11-2 and TRBJ2-5, with a weak D call TRBD1 (6 bases). V lost 5 bases and J lost 3, with 10 bases in between. The CDR3 has 13 residues. Germline CDR1 reads SGHAT; CDR2 reads FQNNGV. CDR3: CASSPGQKETQYF. The CDR3, as DNA: TGTGCCAGCAGCCCCGGACAGAAAGAGACCCAGTACTTC.

The V call is TRBV7-8, the J call TRBJ2-1; 8 positions match TRBD2. Germline CDR1 and CDR2: SGHVS and FQNEAQ. CDR3 length: 17 residues. The V and J ends lost 1 base and 10 bases, in that order; junction bases with no gene match: 15. The chain's CDR3 is CASSLGVVWLAGWEQFF. DNA for the CDR3: TGTGCCAGCAGCTTAGGAGTGGTGTGGCTAGCGGGCTGGGAGCAGTTCTTC.

Turning to this clonotype: The junction does not match germline at one end; this may be a read error. The chain is built from TRBV20-1 and TRBJ2-1; TRBD2 agrees at 8 bases. Germline-derived CDR1 and CDR2 are DFQATT and SNEGSKA (reference sequence). This CDR3 has 15 amino acids. CDR3 amino acids: CSARGYSGTVDEQFF. The CDR3 coding sequence is TGCAGTGCCAGAGGTTATAGCGGGACTGTCGATGAGCAGTTCTTC.

The genes are TRBV5-1 and TRBJ1-5; TRBD1 matches at 9 bases. J gave up 4 bases and V 5 bases, and 4 bases lay outside the gene matches. The CDR3 is 14 residues long. CDR1 is SGHRS and CDR2 is YFSETQ in the germline V gene. CDR3 DNA: TGCGCCAGCAGGGCCGGGACAGGGAATCAGCCCCAGCATTTT. Encoded protein: CASRAGTGNQPQHF. The variable domain in full, completed from reference TRBV5-1 and TRBJ1-5, reads KAGVTQTPRYLIKTRGQQVTLSCSPISGHRSVSWYQQTPGQGLQFLFEYFSETQRNKGNFPGRFSGRQFSNSRSEMNVSTLELGDSALYLCASRAGTGNQPQHFGDGTRLSIL.

The chain couples TRBV9 to TRBJ1-2, with D perhaps TRBD1 (5 bases). The length of the CDR3 is 15 residues. Germline V lookup: CDR1 SGDLS, CDR2 YYNGEE. The V gene lost 3 bases and the J gene lost 7 bases, with 19 bases spanning the gap. In DNA, the CDR3 is TGTGCCAGCAGCGCCCCTCGAGAGGGGTCGGGTGGCTACACCTTC. Translated, it gives CASSAPREGSGGYTF.

The CDR3 loop is CASSLNGGTDTQYF. As DNA, the CDR3 is TGTGCCAGCAGTTTAAATGGCGGGACAGATACGCAGTATTTT. The gene calls are TRBV27 and TRBJ2-3; the D gene is possibly TRBD2 (5 bases). The V end lost 2 bases, the J end lost 3 bases, and 9 bases lay between the germline ends. Per germline, CDR1 MNHEY and CDR2 SMNVEV (reference sequence). The CDR3 is 14 residues long.

CDR3 in DNA: TGTGCCAGCAGCCCGGGACTGGGCGCAGATACGCAGTATTTT. This gives the protein CASSPGLGADTQYF. This chain joins TRBV7-2 and TRBJ2-3; possibly TRBD2 for D (6 bases). The length of the CDR3 is 14 residues. Looked up from germline, CDR1 is SGHTA and CDR2 is FQGNSA. Trimming removed 5 bases from V and 4 bases from J, with 13 bases in between. The full variable domain, completed using reference TRBV7-2 and TRBJ2-3, is GAGVSQSPSNKVTEKGKDVELRCDPISGHTALYWYRQSLGQGLEFLIYFQGNSAPDKSGLPSDRFSAERTGGSVSTLTIQRTQQEDSAVYLCASSPGLGADTQYFGPGTRLTVL.

The V gene is TRBV28, the J gene TRBJ2-7; D uncertain. Germline assignment: CDR1 MDHEN and CDR2 SYDVKM. The CDR3 spans 15 residues. The V end lost 6 bases, the J end lost 0 bases, and 15 bases lay between the germline ends. The CDR3 region is CASRPYAESSYEQYF. In DNA form, the CDR3 reads TGTGCCAGCAGACCCTATGCGGAAAGCTCCTACGAGCAGTACTTC.

The V and J genes are TRBV24-1 and TRBJ2-1; unclear D gene. Germline lookup yields CDR1 KGHDR and CDR2 SFDVKD. The CDR3 sequence is 12 residues long. The germline V and J ends were trimmed by 4 bases and 9 bases, with 9 bases remaining between them. The CDR3 DNA is TGTGCCACCAGTGAATCGTTTAGTGAGCAGTTCTTC. Its translation is CATSESFSEQFF.

The genes are TRBV9 and TRBJ2-7; D might be TRBD1 (5 bases). The CDR3 loop spans 14 amino acids. The germline V and J ends were trimmed by 0 bases and 2 bases, with 9 bases remaining between them. Germline assignment: CDR1 SGDLS and CDR2 YYNGEE. The CDR3 coding sequence is TGTGCCAGCAGCGTAGAAGGGGATACCTACGAGCAGTACTTC. This sequence encodes CASSVEGDTYEQYF.

This clonotype was seen a few times. V and J are TRBV15 and TRBJ2-6; TRBD1 matches at 8 bases. V was pared by 1 base and J by 2 bases, with 4 bases of the junction left unmatched. The CDR3 extends over 17 amino acids. Germline assignment: CDR1 LNHNV and CDR2 YYDKDF (reference sequence). The CDR3 reads CATSRGSGGAGANVLTF. DNA of the CDR3: TGTGCCACCAGCAGAGGGTCAGGGGGCGCTGGGGCCAACGTCCTGACTTTC.

The chain is built from TRBV28 and TRBJ1-2; possibly TRBD1 for D (6 bases). The CDR3 is 12 amino acids. The germline CDR1 and CDR2 sequences are MDHEN and SYDVKM. Trimming removed 4 bases from V and 7 bases from J, with 10 bases in between. The CDR3 region is CASSSTRGGYTF. The CDR3 nucleotides read TGTGCCAGCAGTTCAACCAGGGGTGGCTACACCTTC.

This clonotype occurred once. V usage is TRBV4-1 and J usage is TRBJ2-1; the match to TRBD2 covers 11 bases. The V gene end was trimmed by 4 bases and the J gene end by 10 bases; junction bases not matched to a gene: 15. The CDR3 is made up of 17 amino acids. Germline-derived CDR1 and CDR2 are MGHRA and YSYEKL. The CDR3 DNA sequence: TGCGCCAGCAGCCTCCTCGGGACTAGCGGACCAGAGCCGGAGCAGTTCTTC. The encoded protein is CASSLLGTSGPEPEQFF.

This clonotype was counted only a few times. The chain employs TRBV7-6 and TRBJ2-7, with D maybe TRBD2 (6 bases). CDR3 length: 15 residues. From germline, CDR1 is SGHVS and CDR2 FNYEAQ. V was trimmed by 5 bases and J by 3 bases, leaving 17 bases between them. CDR3 DNA: TGTGCCAGCAGCCCCGCTAGCGTTCTCAACTACGAGCAGTACTTC. Translating gives CASSPASVLNYEQYF.

The chain is built from TRBV12-3 or TRBV12-4 and TRBJ2-7, with 9 bases aligning to TRBD2. The CDR3 covers 16 residues. V lost 4 bases, J lost 0 bases, and 7 bases stayed unmatched. In nucleotides, the CDR3 is TGTGCCAGCAGTTACGCTAGCGGGGCAGGCTCCTACGAGCAGTACTTC. Protein: CASSYASGAGSYEQYF.

This clonotype was detected only a few times. The chain recombines TRBV5-8 with TRBJ2-7; 10 bases match TRBD1. CDR3 length equals 17 residues. The ends lost 4 bases at V and 5 bases at J; junction bases unmatched: 15. The V gene's germline CDR1 is SGHTS and CDR2 YDEGEE. For the CDR3, the DNA is TGTGCCAGCAGCACCCGGACAGGGGGTTACCTCTTGGACGAGCAGTACTTC. Translating gives CASSTRTGGYLLDEQYF.

The chain couples TRBV27 to TRBJ2-1; D not certain. The germline CDR1 and CDR2 sequences are MNHEY and SMNVEV (reference sequence). Trimming shortened V by 5 bases and J by 0 bases, and 8 bases separated the two germline ends. The CDR3 runs 14 residues. The CDR3 here is CASSRASSYNEQFF. The CDR3 coding sequence is TGTGCCAGCAGTAGGGCTAGCTCCTACAATGAGCAGTTCTTC.

V usage is TRBV6-1 and J usage is TRBJ2-7, with 9 bases that match TRBD1. V was clipped by 6 bases and J by 4 bases; unmatched bases: 7. The CDR3 spans 14 residues. CDR1 MNHNS and CDR2 SASEGT come from the germline V gene. The CDR3 reads CASSPGTGLYEQYF. As DNA, the CDR3 is TGTGCCAGCAGCCCCGGGACAGGGCTTTACGAGCAGTACTTC.

The chain combines TRBV12-3 or TRBV12-4 with TRBJ2-7, with D unclear. The CDR3 runs 14 residues. Trimming removed 6 bases from V and 4 bases from J, with 16 bases in between. CDR3 in amino acids: CASSIQNLGYEQYF. The CDR3 DNA follows: TGTGCCAGCAGCATCCAAAACTTGGGGTACGAGCAGTACTTC.

The rearrangement links TRBV27 to TRBJ2-1; 15 nucleotides align to TRBD2. Germline V gene sequence: CDR1 MNHEY, CDR2 SMNVEV (reference sequence). The CDR3 spans 14 residues. V was pared by 4 bases and J by 11 bases, with 3 bases of the junction left unmatched. CDR3 region: CASSWGTSGRQQFF. In DNA form, the CDR3 reads TGTGCCAGCAGTTGGGGGACTAGCGGGAGGCAGCAGTTCTTC.

The chain links TRBV5-1 to TRBJ2-3; D not certain. The germline V gene has CDR1 SGHRS and CDR2 YFSETQ. CDR3 length: 13 residues. V was trimmed by 3 bases and J by 4 bases, leaving 9 bases between them. The CDR3 reads CASSSITADTQYF. The CDR3, as DNA: TGCGCCAGCAGCTCAATAACGGCAGATACGCAGTATTTT.

The gene calls are TRBV20-1 and TRBJ2-3, with D possibly being TRBD2 (7 bases). Trimming took 5 bases from V and 5 from J, leaving 17 bases between them. CDR1 and CDR2 from the germline V gene are DFQATT and SNEGSKA (reference sequence). This CDR3 comprises 14 residues. CDR3 DNA sequence: TGCAGTGCTCACCGCGGGGGCGGCAAAGATACGCAGTATTTT. As protein: CSAHRGGGKDTQYF.